This T cell receptor (beta chain) originates from a study of cytomegalovirus exposure and HLA in healthy donors. In germline, CDR1 is SGHVS, CDR2 FQNEAQ. This CDR3 has 11 residues. V gave up 5 bases and J gave up 9 bases, with 8 bases separating them. Regarding the study as a whole: In vitro testing confirmed a few CMV-associated chains as specific for CMV antigens. Published work reported that the classifier diagnosed cytomegalovirus status with high specificity and sensitivity. The study put 150 or so TCR beta chains on its list as cytomegalovirus-associated.

This clone is a singleton in its sample. Its antigen is still unknown. The assay was immunoSEQ multiplex PCR, and TCRdb's table has in-frame clones only and misses some. The profile shows some 150,000 clones, about 88% of them singletons. The sequenced sample was PBMCs. This TCR came from a woman younger than 35 in good health and CMV-seropositive. This chain joins TRBV7-8 and TRBJ2-1; D is uncertain. CDR3 sequence: CASSPSGEQFF. The CDR3 DNA sequence: TGTGCCAGCAGCCCCTCGGGTGAGCAGTTCTTC.